In its sample, the clone carrying this T cell receptor beta chain was seen a few times. The entry originates in a study of blood T cell repertoires in COVID-19. Looking at the study overall: COVID-19 samples, acute and convalescent, were from the United States, Italy and Spain. PBMCs, B-cell-depleted T cells, or T cells provided the cDNA or gDNA that made up the material.

The CDR3 covers 17 residues. Germline loops: CDR1 LNHNV, CDR2 YYDKDF (reference sequence). The ends lost 4 bases at V and 4 bases at J; junction bases unmatched: 15. Source study methods: Amplification of reference gene primers was used by the study to estimate nucleated cell counts. Method: immunoSEQ multiplex PCR; TCRdb's copy keeps in-frame clones and lacks some. V and J calls and clone size are those listed in that table; D and trimming were worked out from the DNA. This table holds some 80,000 clones, under 85% found once. The rearrangement joins TRBV15 to TRBJ1-1; TRBD1 matches at 7 bases. Sequences were obtained from peripheral blood. The TCR comes from a human donor in a cohort sampled during active COVID-19. In DNA form, the CDR3 reads TGTGCCACCAGCATCGGACAGGTCGGGTTCGTGTTCACTGAAGCTTTCTTT. As protein: CATSIGQVGFVFTEAFF.